This T cell receptor (beta chain) was captured in a study of patients and donors after allogeneic stem cell transplantation. Each CDR3 protein is one row after TCRdb ran MiXCR on the RT-PCR reads. Of approximately 140,000 distinct CDR3 sequences listed, about 36% are singletons. Germline CDR1 reads SGHKS; CDR2 reads YYEKEE (reference sequence). The CDR3 loop spans 16 amino acids. V was clipped by 2 bases and J by 0 bases, with 9 bases between them. The sequence was collected from a human donor who was either an allogeneic HSCT recipient or a stem cell or donor lymphocyte infusion donor (not recorded which). It is not recorded whose cells these are; they may come from a transplant donor. The chain has TRBV5-5 and TRBJ1-6, with no clear D. The material sequenced was blood, either unsorted or a sorted T cell fraction (not recorded which). In nucleotides, the CDR3 is TGTGCCAGCAGCTTAGGTTACAGCTCCTATAATTCACCCCTCCACTTT. Translation gives CASSLGYSSYNSPLHF. The entire variable domain, with the rest obtained from reference TRBV5-5 and TRBJ1-6, is as follows: DAGVTQSPTHLIKTRGQQVTLRCSPISGHKSVSWYQQVLGQGPQFIFQYYEKEERGRGNFPDRFSARQFPNYSSELNVNALLLGDSALYLCASSLGYSSYNSPLHFGNGTRLTVT.